This entry is about one TCR beta chain. The V end lost 3 bases, the J end lost 1 base, and 3 bases lay between the germline ends. This CDR3 region has 11 residues. Germline CDR1 SQVTM, CDR2 ANQGSEA. Only in-frame clones appear in the TCRdb table, and some are missing; sequencing was by immunoSEQ multiplex PCR. The sample lists fewer than 200,000 clones, under 96% occurring once. The data originate from a study of control samples from healthy donors and cancer patients. The TCR was taken from a woman aged 25 to 39 in good health. This rearrangement joins TRBV29-1 to TRBJ1-2; the D is unclear. Sequenced: blood. CDR3 region: CSVEVNYGYTF. CDR3 DNA: TGCAGCGTTGAGGTTAACTATGGCTACACCTTC.